This T cell receptor (beta chain) was captured in a study of T cell responses to AZD1222 COVID-19 vaccine. Profiled with immunoSEQ multiplex PCR; TCRdb holds only in-frame clones, not every one. The repertoire consists of approximately 130,000 clones, with around nine tenths occurring once and the leading ten covering around 30%. This clonotype originated in an adult in good health. The source material was peripheral blood, sampled on day 0 of AZD1222 vaccination.

The CDR3 DNA sequence: TGTGCCAGCAGCCCTTGGACGGGGAACACTGAAGCTTTCTTT. Translating gives CASSPWTGNTEAFF. This chain connects TRBV7-2 to TRBJ1-1; D is undetermined. The CDR3 runs to 14 residues. Per germline, CDR1 SGHTA and CDR2 FQGNSA. V lost 5 bases, J lost 1 base, and 11 bases lay in between.